Listed below are T cell receptor beta chains from one sample, sequenced in a study of Graves' ophthalmopathy and Graves' hyperthyroidism. TCRdb analysed the multiplex PCR reads with MiXCR anew, one entry per CDR3 protein. The table records over a million distinct CDR3 sequences, around a third of them present only once. The sample comprised peripheral blood or thyroid tissue (not recorded which). The receptor set was obtained from an adult man with Graves' hyperthyroidism. Each CDR3 is given with its conserved first and last residue. Only part of the rows carry a size: once, few, many, or a class if the clone is expanded.

clone size: once; J gene: TRBJ1-1; V gene: TRBV2; CDR3 protein: CASSPATTYTEAFF
clone size: few; J gene: TRBJ2-7; V gene: TRBV10-3; CDR3 protein: CATGQGASEQYF
clone size: NA; J gene: TRBJ2-5; V gene: TRBV10-3; CDR3 protein: CATTGTGVLQETQYF
clone size: few; J gene: TRBJ2-7; V gene: TRBV6-2/TRBV6-3; CDR3 protein: CASSYSGAWQYF
clone size: many; J gene: TRBJ1-5; V gene: TRBV18; CDR3 protein: CASSPESNQPQHF
clone size: many; J gene: TRBJ1-1; V gene: TRBV12-3/TRBV12-4; CDR3 protein: CASSLGQIMNTEAFF
clone size: many; J gene: TRBJ2-5; V gene: TRBV29-1; CDR3 protein: CSVETGGGAETQYF
clone size: NA; J gene: TRBJ1-2; V gene: TRBV2; CDR3 protein: CASLRRSNRGNYGYTF
clone size: few; J gene: TRBJ1-3; V gene: TRBV12-3/TRBV12-4; CDR3 protein: CASYTDRRYSGNTIYF
clone size: NA; J gene: TRBJ2-2; V gene: TRBV7-9; CDR3 protein: CASSPVGGGTKNTGELFF
clone size: many; J gene: TRBJ1-2; V gene: TRBV7-8; CDR3 protein: CASSLVGQRNYGYTF
clone size: NA; J gene: TRBJ2-2; V gene: TRBV10-3; CDR3 protein: CAISEFENTGELFF
clone size: NA; J gene: TRBJ1-5; V gene: TRBV12-3/TRBV12-4; CDR3 protein: CASSTGQVLGVRNQPQHF
clone size: many; J gene: TRBJ2-7; V gene: TRBV12-3/TRBV12-4; CDR3 protein: CASSPASYHEQYF
clone size: many; J gene: TRBJ2-7; V gene: TRBV15; CDR3 protein: CATSRPLREQYF
clone size: NA; J gene: TRBJ1-1; V gene: TRBV29-1; CDR3 protein: CSVPVDRGKNTEAFF
clone size: many; J gene: TRBJ1-1; V gene: TRBV20-1; CDR3 protein: CSAREQGGHTEAFF
clone size: many; J gene: TRBJ2-2; V gene: TRBV20-1; CDR3 protein: CSAKATEGQADGYTGELFF
clone size: many; J gene: TRBJ2-2; V gene: TRBV20-1; CDR3 protein: CSARLAGAGELFF
clone size: NA; J gene: TRBJ1-2; V gene: TRBV27; CDR3 protein: CASTTTGRGGYTF
clone size: few; J gene: TRBJ2-5; V gene: TRBV12-5; CDR3 protein: CASGINLDRGKETQYF
clone size: NA; J gene: TRBJ2-7; V gene: TRBV10-2; CDR3 protein: CASSEPGHTYEQYF
clone size: NA; J gene: TRBJ2-7; V gene: TRBV25-1; CDR3 protein: CAISRQGRQYF
clone size: many; J gene: TRBJ2-5; V gene: TRBV14; CDR3 protein: CASSQEPGLAGVTQYF
clone size: many; J gene: TRBJ2-5; V gene: TRBV10-3; CDR3 protein: CAIRDGLGETQYF
clone size: NA; J gene: TRBJ1-1; V gene: TRBV25-1; CDR3 protein: CASVSGAKANTEAFF
clone size: many; J gene: TRBJ1-5; V gene: TRBV2; CDR3 protein: CASSGTGRLQPQHF
clone size: many; J gene: TRBJ1-6; V gene: TRBV20-1; CDR3 protein: CSAPGQYHNSPLHF
clone size: NA; J gene: TRBJ2-1; V gene: TRBV15; CDR3 protein: CATSRDTGENQQFF
clone size: many; J gene: TRBJ1-2; V gene: TRBV20-1; CDR3 protein: CSARDRGGGYTF
clone size: many; J gene: TRBJ2-7; V gene: TRBV9; CDR3 protein: CASSVALWDEQYF
clone size: many; J gene: TRBJ1-6; V gene: TRBV11-2; CDR3 protein: CASRGQGAAPLHF
clone size: NA; J gene: NA; V gene: TRBV7-3; CDR3 protein: CASSLYSGNEQFF
clone size: many; J gene: TRBJ2-7; V gene: TRBV7-3; CDR3 protein: CASSWTGGGTYEQYF
clone size: NA; J gene: TRBJ2-7; V gene: TRBV7-2; CDR3 protein: CASSLQGKDKQYF
clone size: NA; J gene: TRBJ1-1; V gene: TRBV6-5; CDR3 protein: CASSSGDPNTEAFF
clone size: few; J gene: TRBJ1-1; V gene: TRBV28; CDR3 protein: CASTTTGTGETEAFF
clone size: few; J gene: TRBJ1-6; V gene: TRBV29-1; CDR3 protein: CSARTGFDYSPLHF
clone size: NA; J gene: TRBJ2-5; V gene: TRBV29-1; CDR3 protein: CSVDAVSSGRQGTQYF
clone size: few; J gene: TRBJ1-3; V gene: TRBV5-6; CDR3 protein: CASSPPPGQGLNTIYF
clone size: many; J gene: TRBJ2-5; V gene: TRBV5-4; CDR3 protein: CASSFDSGVQETQYF
clone size: NA; J gene: TRBJ2-5; V gene: TRBV29-1; CDR3 protein: CSRWPPGQETQYF
clone size: NA; J gene: TRBJ1-1; V gene: TRBV29-1; CDR3 protein: CSVEHTVRGAAGTTESFF
clone size: few; J gene: TRBJ1-6; V gene: TRBV10-3; CDR3 protein: CASSLWGTGESPLHF
clone size: many; J gene: TRBJ2-5; V gene: TRBV7-8; CDR3 protein: CASSLGETTTQYF
clone size: few; J gene: TRBJ2-5; V gene: TRBV20-1; CDR3 protein: CSAPSGSTQETQYF
clone size: few; J gene: TRBJ1-1; V gene: TRBV19; CDR3 protein: CASINEGDTEAFF
clone size: NA; J gene: TRBJ1-5; V gene: TRBV29-1; CDR3 protein: CSVDRGLGQPQHF
clone size: NA; J gene: TRBJ1-1; V gene: TRBV14; CDR3 protein: CAISPTLNTEAFF
clone size: many; J gene: TRBJ1-1; V gene: TRBV11-2; CDR3 protein: CASSLAGGANEAFF
clone size: many; J gene: TRBJ2-7; V gene: TRBV20-1; CDR3 protein: CSARDRTGPLYEQYF
clone size: many; J gene: TRBJ2-7; V gene: TRBV2; CDR3 protein: CASKRTGGTYEQYF
clone size: many; J gene: TRBJ2-5; V gene: TRBV29-1; CDR3 protein: CSVGRGTEETQYF
clone size: NA; J gene: TRBJ1-3; V gene: TRBV6-1; CDR3 protein: CASSEAPRGTIYF
clone size: NA; J gene: TRBJ2-7; V gene: TRBV29-1; CDR3 protein: CSVLASPGTTYEQYF
clone size: few; J gene: TRBJ2-7; V gene: TRBV7-8; CDR3 protein: CASSLRQGFYEQYF
clone size: NA; J gene: TRBJ2-5; V gene: TRBV20-1; CDR3 protein: CIARVETQYF